These T cell receptor beta chains were read from a single sample in a study of human T cells and chemical hapten exposure. Using its own MiXCR run on the RACE reads, TCRdb lists one record per CDR3 protein. In the table there are tens of thousands of distinct CDR3 sequences, about 10% of which are singletons. The sequences come from whole blood, collected in connection with sensitization to the hapten diphenylcyclopropenone (DPC). The receptors stem from a woman aged 45-65 years with alopecia areata. Some clones in this sample may be carry-over from other donors' samples. CDR3s include the opening cysteine and the closing phenylalanine or tryptophan. Each record gives: J gene, clone size, D gene, V gene, CDR3 DNA, CDR3 protein. D genes are given only for firm matches. Clone size is stated in some rows and not others, as once, few, many or a class when expanded.

TRBJ1-3 | many | NA | TRBV18 | TGTGCCAGCTCACCAAGTCTCGCGGGGCAGGGCTCTGGAAACACCATATATTTT | CASSPSLAGQGSGNTIYF
TRBJ2-1 | NA | TRBD2 | TRBV7-2 | TGTGCCAGCAGCTTGCGCTTAGGCGGGGGTGAGCAGTTCTTC | CASSLRLGGGEQFF
TRBJ1-5 | NA | TRBD1 | TRBV28 | TGTGCCAGCATGGACAGGGGGCGAGGCAATCAGCCCCAGCATTTT | CASMDRGRGNQPQHF
TRBJ2-1 | many | TRBD2 | TRBV7-2 | TGTGCCAGCAGCTTAGGTGGTAGCGGGAGGGGCAATGAGCAGTTCTTC | CASSLGGSGRGNEQFF
TRBJ2-1 | few | TRBD2 | TRBV19 | TGTGCCAGTAGTATATACCGAGGACTAGCGGGAGTTAATGAGCAGTTCTTC | CASSIYRGLAGVNEQFF
TRBJ2-3 | few | NA | TRBV19 | TGTGCCAGTAGTATCGGCGGGGAAAGCACAGATACGCAGTATTTT | CASSIGGESTDTQYF
TRBJ2-7 | many | TRBD1 | TRBV28 | TGTGCCAGCAGTCTTCGGGACAGGGCGCACTTC | CASSLRDRAHF
TRBJ2-1 | NA | NA | TRBV9 | TGTGCCAGCAGCGTAGCTACGGGACCATACAATGAGCAGTTCTTC | CASSVATGPYNEQFF
TRBJ2-7 | few | NA | TRBV7-8 | TGTGCCAGGGCGGCCTACGTCTTTGAGCAGTACTTC | CARAAYVFEQYF
TRBJ1-2 | many | TRBD1 | TRBV12-3/TRBV12-4 | TGTGCCAGCACCCGGACAGGGGGCGCCGGCTATGGCTACACCTTC | CASTRTGGAGYGYTF
TRBJ2-5 | many | TRBD2 | TRBV29-1 | TGCAGCGTTGAGCTAGCGGGAGGGCCTAGACAAGAGACCCAGTACTTC | CSVELAGGPRQETQYF
TRBJ1-6 | many | TRBD1 | TRBV10-3 | TGTGCCATCAGAGTCGGGGACAGCAAGAATTCACCCCTCCACTTT | CAIRVGDSKNSPLHF
TRBJ1-2 | NA | NA | TRBV18 | TGTGCCAGCTCACCAAGGGCCCAGAGCTATGGCTACACCTTC | CASSPRAQSYGYTF
TRBJ2-7 | NA | TRBD2 | TRBV7-9 | TGTGCCAGCAGCGAAGTGGGAGGGTCCTACGAGCAGTACTTC | CASSEVGGSYEQYF
TRBJ2-5 | many | NA | TRBV29-1 | TGCAGCGTTGCTGGGATTCAAGAGACCCAGTACTTC | CSVAGIQETQYF
TRBJ2-7 | many | TRBD2 | TRBV19 | TGTGCCAGTCGAAGTGGCGGGAGAGGCTTCTACGAGCAGTACTTC | CASRSGGRGFYEQYF
TRBJ2-7 | few | TRBD1 | TRBV12-3/TRBV12-4 | TGTGCCAGCAGCCCCGGGACAGGGGGTGACGAGCAGTACTTC | CASSPGTGGDEQYF
TRBJ2-1 | few | NA | TRBV6-5 | TGTGCCAGCAGACAGGGGAGGGCTAATGAGCAGTTCTTC | CASRQGRANEQFF
TRBJ1-5 | many | NA | TRBV10-3 | TGTGCCATCAGTCGAGGGAACGAGCAGCCCCAGCATTTT | CAISRGNEQPQHF
TRBJ2-1 | many | TRBD2 | TRBV7-9 | TGTGCCAGCAGCTTAAATGAAGGCGGGAGTCCGTTCTTC | CASSLNEGGSPFF
TRBJ2-3 | many | TRBD2 | TRBV12-3/TRBV12-4 | TGTGCCAGCAGTATGACTAGCGGGAGCCTTAGCACAGATACGCAGTATTTT | CASSMTSGSLSTDTQYF
TRBJ2-1 | NA | NA | TRBV6-6 | TGTGCCAGCAGTTATGGGGAAAGGGAGCAGTTCTTC | CASSYGEREQFF
TRBJ2-3 | many | NA | TRBV12-3/TRBV12-4 | TGTGCCAGCGAACAAGGGGGGGGCACAGATACGCAGTATTTT | CASEQGGGTDTQYF